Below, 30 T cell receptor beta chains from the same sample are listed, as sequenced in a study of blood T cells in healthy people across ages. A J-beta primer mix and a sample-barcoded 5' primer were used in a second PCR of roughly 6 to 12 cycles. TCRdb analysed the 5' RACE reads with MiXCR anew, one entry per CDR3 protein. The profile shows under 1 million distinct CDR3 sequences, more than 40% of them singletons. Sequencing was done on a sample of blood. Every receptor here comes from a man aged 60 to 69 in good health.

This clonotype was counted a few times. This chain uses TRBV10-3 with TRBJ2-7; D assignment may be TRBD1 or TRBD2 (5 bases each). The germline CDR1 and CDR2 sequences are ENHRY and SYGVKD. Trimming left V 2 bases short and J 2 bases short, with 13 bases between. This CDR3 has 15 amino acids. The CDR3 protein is CAISEGGGRTYEQYF. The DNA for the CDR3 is TGTGCCATCAGTGAGGGGGGTGGCAGGACCTACGAGCAGTACTTC.

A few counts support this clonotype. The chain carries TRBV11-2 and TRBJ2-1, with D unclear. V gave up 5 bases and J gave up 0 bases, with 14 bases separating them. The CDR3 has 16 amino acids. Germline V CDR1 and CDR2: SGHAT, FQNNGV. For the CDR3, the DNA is TGTGCCAGCAGCCCCGGGTCCGGCAGCTCCTACAATGAGCAGTTCTTC. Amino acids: CASSPGSGSSYNEQFF.

The CDR3 spells CASSPRSLQETQYF. As DNA, the CDR3 is TGTGCCAGCAGTCCGCGCAGCCTACAAGAGACCCAGTACTTC. This rearrangement joins TRBV12-3 or TRBV12-4 to TRBJ2-5, with D hard to call. V dropped 5 bases and J dropped 2 bases, with 12 bases sitting between them. The CDR3 runs to 14 residues.

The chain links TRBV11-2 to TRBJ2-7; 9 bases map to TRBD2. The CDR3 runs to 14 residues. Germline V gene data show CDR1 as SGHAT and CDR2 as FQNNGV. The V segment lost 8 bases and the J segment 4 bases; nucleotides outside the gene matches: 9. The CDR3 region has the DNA TGTGCCAGCCAACCTCTAGCGGGGACATACGAGCAGTACTTC. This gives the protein CASQPLAGTYEQYF.

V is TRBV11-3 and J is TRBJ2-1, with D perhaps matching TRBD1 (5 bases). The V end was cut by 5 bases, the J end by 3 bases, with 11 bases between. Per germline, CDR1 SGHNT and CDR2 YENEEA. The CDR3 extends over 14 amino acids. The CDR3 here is CASSRGVGYNEQFF. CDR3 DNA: TGTGCCAGCAGCAGGGGCGTTGGCTACAATGAGCAGTTCTTC. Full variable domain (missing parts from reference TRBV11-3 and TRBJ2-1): EAGVVQSPRYKIIEKKQPVAFWCNPISGHNTLYWYLQNLGQGPELLIRYENEEAVDDSQLPKDRFSAERLKGVDSTLKIQPAELGDSAVYLCASSRGVGYNEQFFGPGTRLTVL.

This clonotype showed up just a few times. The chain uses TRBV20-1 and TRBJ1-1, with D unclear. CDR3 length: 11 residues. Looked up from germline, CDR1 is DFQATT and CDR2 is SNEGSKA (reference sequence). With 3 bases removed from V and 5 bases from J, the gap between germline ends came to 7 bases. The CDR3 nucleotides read TGCAGTGCTAGGAGGAGGACTGAAGCTTTCTTT. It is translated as CSARRRTEAFF.

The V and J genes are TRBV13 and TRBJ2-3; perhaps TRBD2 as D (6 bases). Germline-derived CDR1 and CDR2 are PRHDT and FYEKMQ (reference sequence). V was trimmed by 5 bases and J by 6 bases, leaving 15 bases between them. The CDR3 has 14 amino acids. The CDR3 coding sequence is TGTGCCAGCAGCCCCCAGACTAGTTGGGATACGCAGTATTTT. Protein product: CASSPQTSWDTQYF.

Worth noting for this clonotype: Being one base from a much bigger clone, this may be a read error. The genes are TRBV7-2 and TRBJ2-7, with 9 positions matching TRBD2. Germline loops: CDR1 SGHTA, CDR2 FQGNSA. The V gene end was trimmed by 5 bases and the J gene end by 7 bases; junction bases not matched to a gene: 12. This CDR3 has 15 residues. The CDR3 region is CASSPLAGVYNEQYF. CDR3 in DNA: TGTGCCAGCAGCCCGTTAGCGGGGGTGTACAATGAGCAGTACTTC.

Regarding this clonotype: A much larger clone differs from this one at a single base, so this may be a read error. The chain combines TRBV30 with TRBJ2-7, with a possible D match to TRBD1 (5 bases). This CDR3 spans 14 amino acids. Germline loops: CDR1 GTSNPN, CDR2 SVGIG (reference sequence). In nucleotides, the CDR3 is TGTGCCTTGAGTGGAGCCAGGGTAAAGGGTGAGCAGTACTTC. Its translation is CALSGARVKGEQYF. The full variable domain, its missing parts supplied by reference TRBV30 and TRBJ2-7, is SQTIHQWPATLVQPVGSPLSLECTVEGTSNPNLYWYRQAAGRGLQLLFYSVGIGQISSEVPQNLSASRPQDRQFILSSKKLLLSDSGFYLCALSGARVKGEQYFGPGTRLTVT.

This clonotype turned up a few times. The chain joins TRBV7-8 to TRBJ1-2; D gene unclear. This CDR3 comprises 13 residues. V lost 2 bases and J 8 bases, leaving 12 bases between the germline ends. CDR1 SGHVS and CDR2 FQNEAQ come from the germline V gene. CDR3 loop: CASSLQGQEGYTF. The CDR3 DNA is TGTGCCAGCAGCTTACAAGGGCAGGAAGGCTACACCTTC.

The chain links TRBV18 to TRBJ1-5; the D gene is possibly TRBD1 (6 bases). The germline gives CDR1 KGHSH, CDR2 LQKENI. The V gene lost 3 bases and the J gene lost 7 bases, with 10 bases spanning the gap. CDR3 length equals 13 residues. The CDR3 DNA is TGTGCCAGCTCACCGGAAACAGGGCAGCCCCAGCATTTT. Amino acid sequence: CASSPETGQPQHF.

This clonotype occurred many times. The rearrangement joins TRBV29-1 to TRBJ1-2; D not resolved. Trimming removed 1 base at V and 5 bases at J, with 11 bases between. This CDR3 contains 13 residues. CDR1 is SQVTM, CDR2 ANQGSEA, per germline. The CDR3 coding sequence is TGCAGCGTTGAAGTGGGTAACCCTTATGGCTACACCTTC. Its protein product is CSVEVGNPYGYTF.

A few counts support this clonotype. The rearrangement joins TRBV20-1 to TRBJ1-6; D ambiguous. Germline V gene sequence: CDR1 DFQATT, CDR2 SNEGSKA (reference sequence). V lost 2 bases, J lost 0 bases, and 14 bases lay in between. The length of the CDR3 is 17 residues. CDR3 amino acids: CSARSAGLSSYNSPLHF. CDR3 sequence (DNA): TGCAGTGCTAGATCCGCCGGGTTAAGCTCCTATAATTCACCCCTCCACTTT.

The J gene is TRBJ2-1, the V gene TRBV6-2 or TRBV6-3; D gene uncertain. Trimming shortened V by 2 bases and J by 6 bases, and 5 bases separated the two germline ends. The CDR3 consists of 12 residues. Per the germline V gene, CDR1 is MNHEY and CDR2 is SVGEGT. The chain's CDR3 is CASSYPGNEQFF. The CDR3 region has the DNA TGTGCCAGCAGTTACCCCGGCAATGAGCAGTTCTTC.

This CDR3 is CASTSQAVETQYF. The CDR3 bases are TGTGCCAGCACCTCTCAGGCGGTGGAGACCCAGTACTTC. This rearrangement joins TRBV6-2 or TRBV6-3 to TRBJ2-7, with unresolved D. The J call may be faulty, since TRBJ2-5 better matches the DNA end. Germline assignment: CDR1 MNHEY and CDR2 SVGEGT. The CDR3 length is 13 residues.

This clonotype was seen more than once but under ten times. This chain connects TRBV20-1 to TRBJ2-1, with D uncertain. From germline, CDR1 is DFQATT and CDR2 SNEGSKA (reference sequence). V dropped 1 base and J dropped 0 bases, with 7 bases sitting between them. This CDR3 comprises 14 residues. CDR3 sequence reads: CSARVLGSYNEQFF. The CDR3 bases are TGCAGTGCTAGAGTCCTGGGCTCCTACAATGAGCAGTTCTTC.

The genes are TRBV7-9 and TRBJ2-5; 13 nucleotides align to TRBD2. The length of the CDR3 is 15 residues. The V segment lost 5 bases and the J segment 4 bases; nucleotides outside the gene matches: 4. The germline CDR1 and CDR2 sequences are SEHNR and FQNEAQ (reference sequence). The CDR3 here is CASSPGLAGPETQYF. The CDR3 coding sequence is TGTGCCAGCAGCCCGGGACTAGCGGGGCCAGAGACCCAGTACTTC.

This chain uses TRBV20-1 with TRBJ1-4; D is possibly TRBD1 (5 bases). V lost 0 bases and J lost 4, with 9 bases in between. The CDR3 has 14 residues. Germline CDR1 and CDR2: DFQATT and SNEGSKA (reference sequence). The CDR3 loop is CSARDAGGNEKLFF. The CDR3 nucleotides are TGCAGTGCTAGAGACGCGGGGGGTAATGAAAAACTGTTTTTT.

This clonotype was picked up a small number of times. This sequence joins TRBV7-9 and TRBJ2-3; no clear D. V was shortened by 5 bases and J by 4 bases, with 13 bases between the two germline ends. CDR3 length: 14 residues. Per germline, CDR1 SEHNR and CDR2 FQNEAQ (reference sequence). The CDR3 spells CASSLKKAADTQYF. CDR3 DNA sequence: TGTGCCAGCAGCCTGAAAAAGGCGGCAGATACGCAGTATTTT.

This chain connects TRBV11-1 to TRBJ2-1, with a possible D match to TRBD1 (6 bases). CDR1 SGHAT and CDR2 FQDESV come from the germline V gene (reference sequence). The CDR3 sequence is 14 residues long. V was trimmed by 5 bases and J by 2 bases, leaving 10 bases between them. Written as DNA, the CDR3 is TGTGCCAGCAGCAAGGGGGTTACCTACAATGAGCAGTTCTTC. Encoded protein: CASSKGVTYNEQFF. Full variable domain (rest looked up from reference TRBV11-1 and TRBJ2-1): EAEVAQSPRYKITEKSQAVAFWCDPISGHATLYWYRQILGQGPELLVQFQDESVVDDSQLPKDRFSAERLKGVDSTLKIQPAELGDSAMYLCASSKGVTYNEQFFGPGTRLTVL.

The CDR3 loop reads CASSESGILYGYTF. The DNA for the CDR3 is TGTGCCAGCAGTGAGTCGGGGATCCTCTATGGCTACACCTTC. The rearrangement joins TRBV6-1 to TRBJ1-2, with D uncertain. Trimming pared 3 bases from V and 4 bases from J, leaving 12 bases between. This CDR3 region has 14 residues. Per the germline V gene, CDR1 is MNHNS and CDR2 is SASEGT.

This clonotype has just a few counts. This CDR3 reads CASSYSGSSYNSPLHF. The CDR3 DNA is TGTGCCAGCAGTTACTCGGGGAGCTCCTATAATTCACCCCTCCACTTT. J is TRBJ1-6 and V is TRBV6-2 or TRBV6-3; D is uncertain. V lost 0 bases and J lost 0, with 6 bases in between. The germline CDR1 and CDR2 sequences are MNHEY and SVGEGT. This CDR3 has 16 amino acids.

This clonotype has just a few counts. CDR3 nucleotides: TGTGCCAGTAGTATCGGGGGGCTCGTCAATGAGCAGTTCTTC. Protein sequence: CASSIGGLVNEQFF. This sequence joins TRBV19 and TRBJ2-1, with a tentative D call TRBD2 (7 bases). CDR3 length: 14 amino acids. Germline values: CDR1 LNHDA, CDR2 SQIVND (reference sequence). V lost 3 bases to trimming and J lost 6 bases, with 12 bases between them.

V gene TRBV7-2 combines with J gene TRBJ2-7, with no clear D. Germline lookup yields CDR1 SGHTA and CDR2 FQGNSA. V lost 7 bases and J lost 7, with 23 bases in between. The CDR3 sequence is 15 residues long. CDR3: CASTVTPTTYNEQYF. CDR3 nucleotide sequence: TGTGCCAGCACCGTAACTCCGACAACTTACAATGAGCAGTACTTC. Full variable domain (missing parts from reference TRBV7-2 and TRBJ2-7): GAGVSQSPSNKVTEKGKDVELRCDPISGHTALYWYRQSLGQGLEFLIYFQGNSAPDKSGLPSDRFSAERTGGSVSTLTIQRTQQEDSAVYLCASTVTPTTYNEQYFGPGTRLTVT.

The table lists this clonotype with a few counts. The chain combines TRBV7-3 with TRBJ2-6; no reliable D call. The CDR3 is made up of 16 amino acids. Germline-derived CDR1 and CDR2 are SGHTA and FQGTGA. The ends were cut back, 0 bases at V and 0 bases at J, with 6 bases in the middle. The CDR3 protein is CASSLTPYSGANVLTF. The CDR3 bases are TGTGCCAGCAGCTTAACCCCATACTCTGGGGCCAACGTCCTGACTTTC.

Here the CDR3 reads CASSVGGKGDTYGYTF. The CDR3 region has the DNA TGTGCCAGCAGCGTTGGGGGGAAGGGGGACACCTATGGCTACACCTTC. V is TRBV9 and J is TRBJ1-2; D perhaps matches TRBD1 (6 bases). The V gene's germline CDR1 is SGDLS and CDR2 YYNGEE. The CDR3 runs to 16 residues. Between the trimmed V and J ends, which lost 2 bases and 4 bases, there was a span of 18 bases.

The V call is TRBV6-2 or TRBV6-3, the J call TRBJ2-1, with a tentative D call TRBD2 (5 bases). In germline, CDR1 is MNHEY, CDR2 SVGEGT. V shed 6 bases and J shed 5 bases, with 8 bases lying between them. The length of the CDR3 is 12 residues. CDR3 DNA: TGTGCCAGCAGGTCGGGAAACAATGAGCAGTTCTTC. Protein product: CASRSGNNEQFF.

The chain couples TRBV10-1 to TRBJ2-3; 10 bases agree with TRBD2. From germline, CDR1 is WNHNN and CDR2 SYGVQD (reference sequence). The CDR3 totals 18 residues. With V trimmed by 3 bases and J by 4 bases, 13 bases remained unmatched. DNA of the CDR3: TGCGCCAGCAGTGATCCCGTCGGTAGCGGGGGGCGCGCAGATACGCAGTATTTT. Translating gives CASSDPVGSGGRADTQYF.

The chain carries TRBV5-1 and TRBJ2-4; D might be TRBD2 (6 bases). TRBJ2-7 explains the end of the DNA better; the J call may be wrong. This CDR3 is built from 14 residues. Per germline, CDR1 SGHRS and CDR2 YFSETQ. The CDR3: CASSFDPGDYEQYF. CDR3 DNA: TGCGCCAGCAGCTTTGATCCGGGGGACTACGAGCAGTACTTC.

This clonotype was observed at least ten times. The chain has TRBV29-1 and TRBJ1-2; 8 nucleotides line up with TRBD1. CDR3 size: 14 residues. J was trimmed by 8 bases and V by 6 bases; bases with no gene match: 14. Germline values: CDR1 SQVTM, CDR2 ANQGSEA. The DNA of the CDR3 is TGCAGCGTGGAGCCTATGCAGGGGGCAGGGGGCTACACCTTC. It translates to CSVEPMQGAGGYTF.